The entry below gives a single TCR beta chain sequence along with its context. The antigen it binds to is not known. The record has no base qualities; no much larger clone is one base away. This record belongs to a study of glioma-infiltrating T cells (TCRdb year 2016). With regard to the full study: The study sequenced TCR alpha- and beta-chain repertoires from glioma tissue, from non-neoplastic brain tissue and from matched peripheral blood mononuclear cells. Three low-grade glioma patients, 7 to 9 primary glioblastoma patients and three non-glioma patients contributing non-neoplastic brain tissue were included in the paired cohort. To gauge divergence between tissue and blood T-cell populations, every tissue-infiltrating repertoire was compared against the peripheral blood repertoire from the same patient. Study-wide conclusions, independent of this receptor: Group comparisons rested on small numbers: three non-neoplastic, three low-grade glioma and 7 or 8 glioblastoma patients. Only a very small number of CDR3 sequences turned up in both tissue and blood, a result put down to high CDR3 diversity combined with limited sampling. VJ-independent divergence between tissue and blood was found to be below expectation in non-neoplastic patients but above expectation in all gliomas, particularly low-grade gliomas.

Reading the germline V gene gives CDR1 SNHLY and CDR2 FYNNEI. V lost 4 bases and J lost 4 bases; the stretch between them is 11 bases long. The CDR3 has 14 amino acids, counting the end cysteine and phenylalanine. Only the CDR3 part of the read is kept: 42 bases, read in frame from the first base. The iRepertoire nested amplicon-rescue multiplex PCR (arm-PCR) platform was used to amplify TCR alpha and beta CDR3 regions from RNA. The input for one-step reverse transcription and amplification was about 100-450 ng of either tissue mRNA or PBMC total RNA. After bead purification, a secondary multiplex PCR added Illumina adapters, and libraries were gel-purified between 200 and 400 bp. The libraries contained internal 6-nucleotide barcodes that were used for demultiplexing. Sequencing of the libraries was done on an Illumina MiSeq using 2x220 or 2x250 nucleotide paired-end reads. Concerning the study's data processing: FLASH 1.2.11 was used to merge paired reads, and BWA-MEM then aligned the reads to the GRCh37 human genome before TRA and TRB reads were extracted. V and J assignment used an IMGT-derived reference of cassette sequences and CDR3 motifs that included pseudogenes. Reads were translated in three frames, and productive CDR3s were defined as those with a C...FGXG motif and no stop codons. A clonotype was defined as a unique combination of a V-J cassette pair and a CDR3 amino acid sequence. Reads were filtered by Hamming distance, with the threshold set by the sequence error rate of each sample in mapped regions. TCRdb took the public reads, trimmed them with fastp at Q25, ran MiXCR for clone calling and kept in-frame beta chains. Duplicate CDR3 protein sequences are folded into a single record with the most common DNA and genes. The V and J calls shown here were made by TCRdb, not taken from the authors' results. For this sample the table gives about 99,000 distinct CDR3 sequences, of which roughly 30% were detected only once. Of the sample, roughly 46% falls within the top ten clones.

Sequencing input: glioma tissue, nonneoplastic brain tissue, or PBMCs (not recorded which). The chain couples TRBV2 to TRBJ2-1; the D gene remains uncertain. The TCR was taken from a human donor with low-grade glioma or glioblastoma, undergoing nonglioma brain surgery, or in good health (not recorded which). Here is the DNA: TGTGCCAGCAGTGTGAACTTCTCTTACAATGAGCAGTTCTTC. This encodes CASSVNFSYNEQFF.